This TCR beta chain was profiled in a study of response to subunit inactivated influenza vaccine. This CDR3 contains 18 residues. Per the germline V gene, CDR1 is MNHEY and CDR2 is SVGAGI. The V and J ends lost 4 bases and 7 bases, in that order; junction bases with no gene match: 12. TCRdb itself ran the RT-PCR reads through MiXCR, one entry per CDR3 protein. The table records 250,000 to 350,000 distinct CDR3 sequences, over 20% of them present only once. Broader study findings: It was suggested by the authors that few new T cells are recruited by each seasonal influenza vaccination.

With regard to this clonotype: Its target is not known.

The receptor was derived from a man between 45 and 75 years old who received an inactivated influenza vaccine. The gene calls are TRBV6-5 and TRBJ1-6; TRBD1 matches 11 bases. Material: PBMCs from blood, obtained about 20 months after vaccination. The CDR3 DNA reads TGTGCCAGCAGTTCAAAAACTGGGACAGGGGGTTCCAATTCACCCCTCCACTTT. It is translated as CASSSKTGTGGSNSPLHF.